This entry lists 14 T cell receptor beta chains sequenced from one sample in a study of identical twins. TCRdb reanalysed the 5' RACE reads using MiXCR and keeps one entry per CDR3 protein. The sample holds fewer than 650,000 distinct CDR3 sequences, 9% to 10% seen once. These data were also filed under a second study, of yellow fever vaccine responses in identical twins.

The sequenced sample consisted of PBMCs. The source of these receptors is a young woman in good health.

In this sample, this clonotype turned up many times. The chain combines TRBV10-3 with TRBJ2-1, with D unresolved. This CDR3 region has 15 residues. Between the trimmed V and J ends, which lost 10 bases and 6 bases, there was a span of 22 bases. Per the germline V gene, CDR1 is ENHRY and CDR2 is SYGVKD. The CDR3 DNA reads TGTGCCACCCGAGGCACCGAAGCCACGGGCAATGAGCAGTTCTTC. Its translation is CATRGTEATGNEQFF.

This rearrangement joins TRBV25-1 to TRBJ2-2; unclear D gene. CDR1 and CDR2 from the germline V gene are MGHDK and SYGVNS. The CDR3 extends over 14 amino acids. The germline V and J ends were trimmed by 4 bases and 6 bases, with 12 bases remaining between them. CDR3 nucleotides: TGTGCCAGCAGTGGGCTAGGTGGCTCCGGGGAGCTGTTTTTT. It is translated as CASSGLGGSGELFF.

The table lists this clonotype with many counts. This chain joins TRBV7-3 and TRBJ1-2; D is ambiguous. This CDR3 has 13 residues. CDR1 and CDR2 from the germline V gene are SGHTA and FQGTGA. Deletions cut 0 bases from V and 4 bases from J, with 6 bases between. In DNA, the CDR3 is TGTGCCAGCAGCTTAACGCCCCTCTATGGCTACACCTTC. This sequence encodes CASSLTPLYGYTF.

The CDR3 region is CAISGQSKMDTQYF. The CDR3 region has the DNA TGTGCCATCAGTGGTCAGTCCAAGATGGATACGCAGTATTTT. The genes are TRBV10-3 and TRBJ2-3; D gene ambiguous. The germline V and J ends were trimmed by 4 bases and 6 bases, with 14 bases remaining between them. This CDR3 contains 14 residues. Germline loops: CDR1 ENHRY, CDR2 SYGVKD.

This chain uses TRBV7-8 with TRBJ1-5; possible D gene TRBD1, 6 bases. The CDR3 extends over 13 amino acids. Germline CDR1 SGHVS, CDR2 FQNEAQ. The ends were cut back, 3 bases at V and 7 bases at J, with 10 bases in the middle. The CDR3 spells CASSFEGEQPQHF. DNA for the CDR3: TGTGCCAGCAGCTTTGAGGGGGAGCAGCCCCAGCATTTT. The full variable domain, its missing parts supplied by reference TRBV7-8 and TRBJ1-5, is GAGVSQSPRYKVAKRGQDVALRCDPISGHVSLFWYQQALGQGPEFLTYFQNEAQLDKSGLPSDRFFAERPEGSVSTLKIQRTQQEDSAVYLCASSFEGEQPQHFGDGTRLSIL.

The rearrangement uses TRBV12-3 or TRBV12-4 and TRBJ2-2, with D possibly matching TRBD1 (6 bases). V lost 3 bases and J lost 4, with 12 bases in between. The CDR3 extends over 15 amino acids. The DNA of the CDR3 is TGTGCCAGCAGTTTCCCTGTCAGGGGCACCGGGGAGCTGTTTTTT. This translates into CASSFPVRGTGELFF.

In this sample, this clonotype turned up a few times. V is TRBV2 and J is TRBJ2-3, with 8 positions matching TRBD1. Losses at the gene ends were 4 bases for V and 6 bases for J; bases not matched to a gene: 6. Germline values: CDR1 SNHLY, CDR2 FYNNEI. This CDR3 has 14 amino acids. The CDR3 DNA follows: TGTGCCAGCAGTGCCTCAGGGGGCGCGGATACGCAGTATTTT. It specifies CASSASGGADTQYF.

This clonotype was detected only a few times. The rearrangement uses TRBV2 and TRBJ2-3, with 11 bases fitting TRBD2. Trimming removed 7 bases from V and 3 bases from J; junction bases left unmatched: 3. Germline assignment: CDR1 SNHLY and CDR2 FYNNEI. The CDR3 covers 14 residues. CDR3 bases: TGTGCCAGCAAGGCTAGCGGGGGGACAGATACGCAGTATTTT. Its translation is CASKASGGTDTQYF.

The chain recombines TRBV2 with TRBJ2-7; possible D gene TRBD2, 6 bases. The V end lost 2 bases, the J end lost 0 bases, and 11 bases lay between the germline ends. The CDR3 extends over 15 amino acids. Germline-derived CDR1 and CDR2 are SNHLY and FYNNEI. The CDR3 bases are TGTGCCAGCAGTGAACGGCGCGGGATCTCCTACGAGCAGTACTTC. Its protein product is CASSERRGISYEQYF.

This clonotype has ten or more counts. The V call is TRBV7-2, the J call TRBJ2-5; 7 nucleotides match TRBD2. V shed 1 base and J 5 bases; nucleotides not matched to a gene: 7. There are 15 residues in the CDR3. In germline, CDR1 is SGHTA, CDR2 FQGNSA. CDR3 amino acids: CASSLVGRAGETQYF. The DNA for the CDR3 is TGTGCCAGCAGCTTAGTTGGGAGGGCCGGGGAGACCCAGTACTTC.

V is TRBV12-5 and J is TRBJ2-7; 10 bases line up with TRBD1. V lost 4 bases and J lost 6; bases outside the gene matches: 6. In germline, CDR1 is LGHNT, CDR2 FRNRAP. This CDR3 is 14 amino acids long. The CDR3 bases are TGTGCTAGTGGTTGGGACAGGGGAAACTCCGAGCAGTACTTC. Its translation is CASGWDRGNSEQYF.

In this sample, this clonotype turned up a few times. This chain uses TRBV7-2 with TRBJ1-2; D is undetermined. Per the germline V gene, CDR1 is SGHTA and CDR2 is FQGNSA. Trimming stripped 5 bases from V and 3 bases from J, with 13 bases between. The CDR3 has 14 amino acids. The CDR3 spells CASSRAFEDYGYTF. CDR3 coding DNA: TGTGCCAGCAGCCGGGCATTTGAAGACTATGGCTACACCTTC.

The chain recombines TRBV11-1 with TRBJ2-1; 12 nucleotides agree with TRBD2. The junction had 25 bases not matched to a gene; V was cut back by 1 base and J by 12 bases. This CDR3 has 21 residues. Germline V gene data show CDR1 as SGHAT and CDR2 as FQDESV (reference sequence). The CDR3 spells CASSLDPGRTFVWTSGKGQFF. In DNA, the CDR3 is TGTGCCAGCAGCTTAGATCCGGGACGTACATTTGTTTGGACTAGCGGGAAAGGGCAGTTCTTC.

The chain has TRBV25-1 and TRBJ1-1, with D maybe TRBD1 (5 bases). The CDR3 sequence is 13 residues long. Germline-derived CDR1 and CDR2 are MGHDK and SYGVNS. Between the trimmed V and J ends, which lost 2 bases and 8 bases, there was a span of 12 bases. CDR3 sequence (DNA): TGTGCCAGCAGTGAAGCAGGGCTGTTCGAAGCTTTCTTT. It codes for CASSEAGLFEAFF.